Presented here are 32 T cell receptor beta chains from one specimen sequenced in a study of lymphopenia after photon versus proton radiotherapy. Method: immunoSEQ multiplex PCR; TCRdb's copy keeps in-frame clones and lacks some. This sample has about 50,000 clones; 92% occur once, and the top ten carry around 17%. The source material was peripheral blood, sampled from a patient treated with photon-based radiotherapy. These receptors all come from a woman between 40 and 50 years old with cholangiocarcinoma.

Remarks on this clone: One end of the junction is discordant with germline, which a read error may explain. This chain links TRBV29-1 with TRBJ2-1, with unresolved D. This CDR3 is 10 amino acids long. Germline V CDR1 and CDR2: SQVTM, ANQGSEA. CDR3 protein: CSALGPTWLF. The CDR3 coding sequence is TGCAGCGCTTTGGGCCCGACCTGGCTCTTC.

The chain joins TRBV18 to TRBJ2-3; the D gene is possibly TRBD1 (5 bases). With 1 base removed from V and 5 bases from J, the gap between germline ends came to 7 bases. CDR1 is KGHSH, CDR2 LQKENI, per germline. The CDR3 sequence is 13 residues long. CDR3: CASSPQGEDTQYF. CDR3 DNA: TGTGCCAGCTCACCACAAGGGGAAGATACGCAGTATTTT.

The V and J genes are TRBV15 and TRBJ2-7; tentatively, D is TRBD1 or TRBD2 (5 bases each). Germline V gene sequence: CDR1 LNHNV, CDR2 YYDKDF (reference sequence). Between the trimmed V and J ends, which lost 5 bases and 0 bases, there was a span of 11 bases. The CDR3 is 14 residues long. CDR3 nucleotides: TGTGCCACCAGCGCGGCCGGGACCTCCTACGAGCAGTACTTC. Protein: CATSAAGTSYEQYF. The full variable domain, with the rest looked up from reference TRBV15 and TRBJ2-7, is DAMVIQNPRYQVTQFGKPVTLSCSQTLNHNVMYWYQQKSSQAPKLLFHYYDKDFNNEADTPDNFQSRRPNTSFCFLDIRSPGLGDTAMYLCATSAAGTSYEQYFGPGTRLTVT.

The chain carries TRBV27 and TRBJ2-7, with 10 nucleotides matching TRBD1. The CDR3 has 15 amino acids. J was trimmed by 5 bases and V by 7 bases; bases with no gene match: 11. Germline CDR1 is MNHEY and CDR2 is SMNVEV (reference sequence). CDR3 sequence reads: CASTALGQGGNEQYF. The DNA for the CDR3 is TGTGCCAGCACCGCACTTGGACAGGGGGGGAACGAGCAGTACTTC.

The chain uses TRBV29-1 and TRBJ2-3; the D gene is possibly TRBD1 (6 bases). With 8 bases removed from V and 3 bases from J, the gap between germline ends came to 12 bases. The CDR3 loop spans 12 amino acids. The germline gives CDR1 SQVTM, CDR2 ANQGSEA. The CDR3 loop is CSLETGTDTQYF. The DNA for the CDR3 is TGCAGCCTGGAGACAGGAACAGATACGCAGTATTTT.

This chain uses TRBV28 with TRBJ2-7; 9 bases are a match to TRBD1. The germline V gene has CDR1 MDHEN and CDR2 SYDVKM. Trimming cost V 6 bases and J 2 bases; bases outside gene matches: 5. This CDR3 region has 14 residues. The CDR3 region has the DNA TGTGCCAGCAGCACCGGGACAGGGACCTACGAGCAGTACTTC. It translates to CASSTGTGTYEQYF.

The V call is TRBV30, the J call TRBJ1-6; the D is unclear. The CDR3 is made up of 14 amino acids. Germline V gene data show CDR1 as GTSNPN and CDR2 as SVGIG (reference sequence). Trimming removed 3 bases from V and 4 bases from J, with 10 bases in between. CDR3 protein: CAWSEARYNSPLHF. The CDR3, as DNA: TGTGCCTGGAGCGAAGCCAGATATAATTCACCCCTCCACTTT.

This chain joins TRBV7-2 and TRBJ2-5; 7 bases align to TRBD2. Germline CDR1 and CDR2: SGHTA and FQGNSA. V was clipped by 0 bases and J by 5 bases; unmatched bases: 0. The CDR3 covers 13 residues. CDR3 in DNA: TGTGCCAGCAGCTTAGCGCGGGGGGAGACCCAGTACTTC. It codes for CASSLARGETQYF.

The rearrangement uses TRBV12-5 and TRBJ2-7, with 7 bases lining up with TRBD2. The CDR3 contains 15 residues. Looked up from germline, CDR1 is LGHNT and CDR2 is FRNRAP. Germline trimming cut 1 base from V and 4 bases from J; bases unmatched to any gene: 7. CDR3 coding DNA: TGTGCTAGTGGTTTGGATCGGGGGGTTAGGTACGAGCAGTACTTC. It specifies CASGLDRGVRYEQYF. The entire variable domain, with the rest obtained from reference TRBV12-5 and TRBJ2-7, is as follows: DARVTQTPRHKVTEMGQEVTMRCQPILGHNTVFWYRQTMMQGLELLAYFRNRAPLDDSGMPKDRFSAEMPDATLATLKIQPSEPRDSAVYFCASGLDRGVRYEQYFGPGTRLTVT.

The V gene is TRBV18, the J gene TRBJ2-3, with TRBD1 as a possible D gene (6 bases). CDR1 and CDR2 from the germline V gene are KGHSH and LQKENI. This CDR3 has 15 amino acids. V was pared by 1 base and J by 2 bases, with 10 bases between. The CDR3 region has the DNA TGTGCCAGCTCACCACGAGGGGGAACCACAGATACGCAGTATTTT. Amino acid sequence: CASSPRGGTTDTQYF.

The gene calls are TRBV7-2 and TRBJ1-2, with a weak D call TRBD1 (5 bases). Trimming pared 1 base from V and 6 bases from J, leaving 9 bases between. CDR3 length: 13 amino acids. CDR1 is SGHTA, CDR2 FQGNSA, per germline. The CDR3 loop reads CASSLEGENGYTF. In DNA, the CDR3 is TGTGCCAGCAGCTTAGAAGGGGAGAATGGCTACACCTTC. The whole variable domain, filled in from reference TRBV7-2 and TRBJ1-2, reads GAGVSQSPSNKVTEKGKDVELRCDPISGHTALYWYRQSLGQGLEFLIYFQGNSAPDKSGLPSDRFSAERTGGSVSTLTIQRTQQEDSAVYLCASSLEGENGYTFGSGTRLTVV.

The V and J genes are TRBV27 and TRBJ2-3, with a weak D call TRBD2 (6 bases). Germline values: CDR1 MNHEY, CDR2 SMNVEV (reference sequence). With 7 bases removed from V and 1 base from J, the gap between germline ends came to 15 bases. The CDR3 runs to 15 residues. The CDR3 reads CASTGFWGGTDTQYF. In DNA, the CDR3 is TGTGCCAGCACGGGGTTTTGGGGGGGCACAGATACGCAGTATTTT.

The rearrangement joins TRBV27 to TRBJ2-3; 9 nucleotides line up with TRBD2. Looked up from germline, CDR1 is MNHEY and CDR2 is SMNVEV (reference sequence). The CDR3 extends over 14 amino acids. The trim removed 7 bases at V and 4 bases at J, leaving 6 bases unmatched. DNA of the CDR3: TGTGCCAGCAACCCGGGACTAGCTGCAGATACGCAGTATTTT. Protein: CASNPGLAADTQYF.

The V call is TRBV7-8, the J call TRBJ2-2; maybe TRBD1 (7 bases). Per germline, CDR1 SGHVS and CDR2 FQNEAQ. V was cut by 5 bases and J by 2 bases, with 15 bases left in between. CDR3 length: 16 residues. CDR3 DNA sequence: TGTGCCAGCAGCACGAGACAGGGAGGAAACACCGGGGAGCTGTTTTTT. Translated: CASSTRQGGNTGELFF.

The gene calls are TRBV19 and TRBJ1-5; D not certain. Germline values: CDR1 LNHDA, CDR2 SQIVND (reference sequence). The CDR3 runs to 14 residues. Trimming pared 3 bases from V and 1 base from J, leaving 7 bases between. This CDR3 reads CASSMLDSNQPQHF. CDR3 DNA sequence: TGTGCCAGTAGTATGTTGGACAGCAATCAGCCCCAGCATTTT. Complete variable domain (other parts from reference TRBV19 and TRBJ1-5): DGGITQSPKYLFRKEGQNVTLSCEQNLNHDAMYWYRQDPGQGLRLIYYSQIVNDFQKGDIAEGYSVSREKKESFPLTVTSAQKNPTAFYLCASSMLDSNQPQHFGDGTRLSIL.

The chain carries TRBV6-6 and TRBJ1-2; 7 bases fit TRBD1. The V and J ends lost 5 bases and 8 bases, in that order; junction bases with no gene match: 8. Germline V gene sequence: CDR1 MNHNY, CDR2 SVGAGI (reference sequence). This CDR3 has 13 amino acids. The CDR3 here is CASSPQGQEGYTF. CDR3 bases: TGTGCCAGCAGTCCACAGGGGCAGGAAGGCTACACCTTC.

J is TRBJ1-2 and V is TRBV6-6, with no clear D. CDR3 length equals 15 residues. Germline CDR1 MNHNY, CDR2 SVGAGI (reference sequence). The V end was cut by 5 bases, the J end by 7 bases, with 20 bases between. The CDR3 DNA reads TGTGCCAGCAGTCTATCCTCATCCGCTGGAGGTGGCTACACCTTC. Amino acid sequence: CASSLSSSAGGGYTF.

The chain joins TRBV4-1 to TRBJ2-7; 7 nucleotides line up with TRBD2. Trimming removed 0 bases from V and 2 bases from J; junction bases left unmatched: 10. The germline V gene has CDR1 MGHRA and CDR2 YSYEKL. The CDR3 contains 17 residues. This chain's CDR3 is CASSQERTGAGPYEQYF. The CDR3 coding sequence is TGCGCCAGCAGCCAAGAAAGAACTGGAGCGGGACCCTACGAGCAGTACTTC.

The V gene is TRBV27, the J gene TRBJ2-2, with D possibly being TRBD1 (6 bases). V gave up 6 bases and J gave up 5 bases, with 10 bases separating them. Germline V gene lookup returns CDR1 MNHEY and CDR2 SMNVEV (reference sequence). The CDR3 extends over 13 amino acids. Written as DNA, the CDR3 is TGTGCCAGCAGAGGACAGTCTACCGGGGAGCTGTTTTTT. Its translation is CASRGQSTGELFF.

The V call is TRBV28, the J call TRBJ2-1, with TRBD1 as a possible D gene (5 bases). The germline V and J ends were trimmed by 2 bases and 0 bases, with 8 bases remaining between them. The germline CDR1 and CDR2 sequences are MDHEN and SYDVKM. The CDR3 runs to 15 residues. Written as DNA, the CDR3 is TGTGCCAGCAGTTTACCTAGGGGCTCCTACAATGAGCAGTTCTTC. This encodes CASSLPRGSYNEQFF.

This chain links TRBV7-8 with TRBJ1-1; TRBD1 matches at 7 bases. There are 18 residues in the CDR3. J was trimmed by 0 bases and V by 1 base; bases with no gene match: 11. Per germline, CDR1 SGHVS and CDR2 FQNEAQ. The CDR3 DNA reads as TGTGCCAGCAGCTTAGGGACAGGCCCTCTGGGAATGAACACTGAAGCTTTCTTT. It codes for CASSLGTGPLGMNTEAFF.

This chain joins TRBV7-3 and TRBJ1-1, with D maybe TRBD1 (5 bases). The V gene's germline CDR1 is SGHTA and CDR2 FQGTGA. The CDR3 is 15 amino acids. Trimming cost V 5 bases and J 8 bases, with 21 bases left between them. CDR3: CASSPTAGGSSEAFF. DNA of the CDR3: TGTGCCAGCAGCCCTACCGCGGGGGGTTCATCCGAAGCTTTCTTT.

The V gene is TRBV4-3, the J gene TRBJ2-3; D not resolved. V dropped 3 bases and J dropped 3 bases, with 13 bases sitting between them. From germline, CDR1 is LGHNA and CDR2 YSLEER. The CDR3 has 15 amino acids. CDR3 loop: CASSHSGRETDTQYF. The DNA for the CDR3 is TGCGCCAGCAGCCACTCCGGGCGTGAGACAGATACGCAGTATTTT.

The chain carries TRBV7-3 and TRBJ1-2; no clear D. CDR1 is SGHTA, CDR2 FQGTGA, per germline. The CDR3 is made up of 14 amino acids. Trimming took off 5 bases at V and 2 bases at J, with 12 bases between the two ends. The CDR3 region has the DNA TGTGCCAGCAGCGTAGGAGTCCAGAACTATGGCTACACCTTC. Translation gives CASSVGVQNYGYTF.

The sample holds one count of this clone. The gene calls are TRBV11-2 and TRBJ2-7; D is perhaps TRBD1 or TRBD2 (5 bases each). CDR1 is SGHAT and CDR2 is FQNNGV in the germline V gene. Trimming cost V 4 bases and J 0 bases, with 7 bases left between them. The CDR3 contains 13 residues. Here the CDR3 reads CASSWGSSYEQYF. The CDR3 DNA is TGTGCCAGCAGCTGGGGGTCCTCCTACGAGCAGTACTTC.

In nucleotides, the CDR3 is TGTGCCATCGGACAGGGGGCTGGAAACACCATATATTTT. Translating it yields CAIGQGAGNTIYF. The genes are TRBV7-2 and TRBJ1-3; 10 bases line up with TRBD1. Germline V CDR1 and CDR2: SGHTA, FQGNSA. The V segment lost 10 bases and the J segment 2 bases; nucleotides outside the gene matches: 2. The CDR3 totals 13 residues.

The CDR3 sequence: CASSPGTGGTGELFF. The CDR3 DNA is TGTGCCAGCAGCCCCGGGACAGGGGGCACCGGGGAGCTGTTTTTT. This sequence joins TRBV11-3 and TRBJ2-2; TRBD1 matches 11 bases. The V gene's germline CDR1 is SGHNT and CDR2 YENEEA. V was clipped by 5 bases and J by 4 bases; unmatched bases: 3. This CDR3 has 15 residues.

This chain connects TRBV9 to TRBJ2-3; TRBD1 matches 8 bases. Germline V gene sequence: CDR1 SGDLS, CDR2 YYNGEE. The ends lost 2 bases at V and 6 bases at J; junction bases unmatched: 14. The CDR3 runs to 17 residues. The CDR3 loop is CASSVPRAGGVGDTQYF. The CDR3 nucleotides are TGTGCCAGCAGCGTGCCCAGGGCAGGGGGCGTAGGGGATACGCAGTATTTT.

The rearrangement joins TRBV7-8 to TRBJ2-6; 7 bases are shared with TRBD1. V was pared by 8 bases and J by 0 bases, with 10 bases of the junction left unmatched. The CDR3 loop spans 17 amino acids. Germline-derived CDR1 and CDR2 are SGHVS and FQNEAQ. The chain's CDR3 is CASGGDRENSGANVLTF. The CDR3 DNA is TGTGCCAGCGGCGGTGACAGGGAAAACTCTGGGGCCAACGTCCTGACTTTC.

The gene calls are TRBV11-2 and TRBJ2-7; D may correspond to TRBD1 or TRBD2 (5 bases each). Germline V CDR1 and CDR2: SGHAT, FQNNGV. V was cut by 6 bases and J by 3 bases, with 21 bases left in between. This CDR3 has 16 residues. The CDR3 here is CASSPRLRGDNYEQYF. For the CDR3, the DNA is TGTGCCAGCAGTCCTCGGTTGAGGGGCGACAACTACGAGCAGTACTTC. The whole variable domain, remainder taken from reference TRBV11-2 and TRBJ2-7, is EAGVAQSPRYKIIEKRQSVAFWCNPISGHATLYWYQQILGQGPKLLIQFQNNGVVDDSQLPKDRFSAERLKGVDSTLKIQPAKLEDSAVYLCASSPRLRGDNYEQYFGPGTRLTVT.

The chain couples TRBV6-5 to TRBJ2-1; D gene unclear. V was cut by 4 bases and J by 7 bases, with 8 bases left in between. CDR1 is MNHEY, CDR2 SVGAGI, per germline. The CDR3 is made up of 12 amino acids. Here the CDR3 reads CASSSTTNEQFF. In nucleotides, the CDR3 is TGTGCCAGCAGTTCTACTACAAATGAGCAGTTCTTC.

The V gene is TRBV25-1, the J gene TRBJ1-1; D may be TRBD1 (5 bases). This CDR3 is built from 13 residues. The germline V gene encodes CDR1 MGHDK and CDR2 SYGVNS. The V and J ends lost 5 bases and 10 bases respectively, with 17 bases between them. CDR3: CASSRDSGRRAFF. The CDR3 DNA reads as TGTGCCAGCAGTCGGGACTCGGGTAGGAGAGCTTTCTTT.